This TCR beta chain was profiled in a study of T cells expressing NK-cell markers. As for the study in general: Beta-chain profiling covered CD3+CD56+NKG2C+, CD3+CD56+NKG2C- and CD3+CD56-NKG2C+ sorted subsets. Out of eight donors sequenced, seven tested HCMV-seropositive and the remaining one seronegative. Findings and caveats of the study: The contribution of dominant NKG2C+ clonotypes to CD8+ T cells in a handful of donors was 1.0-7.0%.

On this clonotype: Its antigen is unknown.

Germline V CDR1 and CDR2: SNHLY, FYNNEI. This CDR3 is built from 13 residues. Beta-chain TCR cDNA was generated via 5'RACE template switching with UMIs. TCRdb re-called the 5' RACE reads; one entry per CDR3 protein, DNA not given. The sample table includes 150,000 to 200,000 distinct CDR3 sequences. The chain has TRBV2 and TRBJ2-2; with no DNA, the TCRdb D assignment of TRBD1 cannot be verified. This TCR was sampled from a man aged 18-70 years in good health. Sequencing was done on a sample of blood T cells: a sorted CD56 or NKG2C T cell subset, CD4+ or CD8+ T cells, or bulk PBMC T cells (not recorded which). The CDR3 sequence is CARLSRLTGELFF.